The rows below give T cell receptor beta chains drawn from one sample of a study of patients and donors after allogeneic stem cell transplantation. A single record per CDR3 protein comes from TCRdb applying MiXCR to the RT-PCR reads. In the table there are approximately 430,000 distinct CDR3 sequences, 15% to 20% of which are singletons. Sequenced: blood, either unsorted or a sorted T cell fraction (not recorded which). The receptors were gathered from a human donor who was either an allogeneic HSCT recipient or a stem cell or donor lymphocyte infusion donor (not recorded which). It is not recorded whose cells these are; they may come from a transplant donor. CDR3s include the opening cysteine and the closing phenylalanine or tryptophan. The order of the fields is V gene, D gene, clone size, J gene, CDR3 protein, CDR3 DNA. A D gene is named only where the DNA matches it firmly. For some rows the clone size is stated as once, few or many, or as a class when expanded; others skip it.

TRBV4-1	-	-	TRBJ2-3	CASSQVGTADTQYF	TGCGCCAGCAGCCAAGTCGGGACGGCAGATACGCAGTATTTT
TRBV20-1	-	many	TRBJ2-7	CSADALSF	TGCAGTGCCGACGCCTTGAGCTTC
TRBV20-1	-	-	TRBJ2-7	CSARDLRRSTYEQYF	TGCAGTGCTAGAGATCTACGGCGGTCTACCTACGAGCAGTACTTC
TRBV10-3	-	-	TRBJ2-1	CAISARGTDGTDEQFF	TGTGCCATCAGTGCACGAGGGACCGACGGCACCGATGAGCAGTTCTTC
TRBV5-1	-	-	TRBJ2-1	CASSLSYEQFF	TGCGCCAGCAGCTTGTCTTATGAGCAGTTCTTC
TRBV6-2/TRBV6-3	TRBD1	few	TRBJ1-1	CASSPDRGRTEAFF	TGTGCCAGCAGTCCGGACAGGGGAAGGACTGAAGCTTTCTTT
TRBV5-1	-	few	TRBJ1-2	CASSPRPTGTNYGYTF	TGCGCCAGCAGCCCCCGCCCCACAGGGACCAACTATGGCTACACCTTC
TRBV4-2	TRBD2	-	TRBJ2-1	CASSHPMASGLAVDEQFF	TGTGCCAGCAGCCACCCAATGGCGTCGGGACTAGCTGTGGATGAGCAGTTCTTC
TRBV28	-	few	TRBJ2-3	CASSFGGPADTQYF	TGTGCCAGCAGTTTCGGGGGGCCCGCAGATACGCAGTATTTT
TRBV9	-	few	TRBJ2-1	CASSVGGFGGPYNEQFF	TGTGCCAGCAGCGTAGGGGGGTTCGGGGGCCCCTACAATGAGCAGTTCTTC
TRBV4-3	-	few	TRBJ1-5	CASSQVVGRQPQHF	TGCGCCAGCAGCCAAGTGGTGGGGCGGCAGCCCCAGCATTTT
TRBV5-1	TRBD1	few	TRBJ1-6	CASSSERTGNSPLHF	TGCGCCAGCAGCTCGGAGAGGACAGGGAATTCACCCCTCCACTTT
TRBV6-5	-	few	TRBJ2-3	CASSFYPIGGTDTQYF	TGTGCCAGCAGTTTCTACCCCATCGGGGGCACAGATACGCAGTATTTT
TRBV5-1	-	few	TRBJ2-5	CASSFRGLGETQYF	TGCGCCAGCAGCTTTCGAGGGTTAGGGGAGACCCAGTACTTC
TRBV2	TRBD2	many	TRBJ2-3	CASSGTSGRDTQYF	TGTGCCAGCAGTGGGACTAGCGGGAGAGATACGCAGTATTTT
TRBV29-1	-	many	TRBJ2-1	CRHVYNEQFF	TGCAGGCACGTTTACAATGAGCAGTTCTTC
TRBV4-3	-	few	TRBJ2-3	CASSQDAGRGTDTQYF	TGCGCCAGCAGCCAAGATGCAGGGCGGGGCACAGATACGCAGTATTTT
TRBV5-1	TRBD2	few	TRBJ2-1	CASSTGLAGGVGFNEQFF	TGCGCCAGCAGCACCGGACTAGCGGGAGGCGTGGGGTTCAATGAGCAGTTCTTC
TRBV9	TRBD2	once	TRBJ2-3	CASSVGGGLAFSTDTQYF	TGTGCCAGCAGCGTAGGAGGTGGACTAGCTTTTAGCACAGATACGCAGTATTTT
TRBV27	TRBD2	few	TRBJ2-3	CASSQREAGTDTQYF	TGTGCCAGCAGCCAGCGGGAGGCAGGCACAGATACGCAGTATTTT
TRBV6-1	TRBD2	-	TRBJ2-3	CASNGLAGVSTDTQYF	TGTGCCAGCAACGGACTAGCGGGAGTGAGCACAGATACGCAGTATTTT
TRBV7-3	TRBD1	few	TRBJ1-1	CASSVDRGRNEAFF	TGTGCCAGCAGCGTCGACAGGGGGCGAAATGAAGCTTTCTTT
TRBV5-1	TRBD1	-	TRBJ1-6	CASSLGQGKKRSPLHF	TGCGCCAGCAGCTTGGGACAGGGGAAGAAAAGGTCACCCCTCCACTTT
TRBV4-1	TRBD1	few	TRBJ2-1	CASSQPSRTGRGGEQFF	TGCGCCAGCAGCCAACCGTCCCGGACAGGGCGAGGAGGTGAGCAGTTCTTC
TRBV6-1	-	few	TRBJ2-3	CASRRTTPTQYF	TGTGCCAGCAGGCGTACTACCCCGACGCAGTATTTT
TRBV20-1	-	few	TRBJ1-2	CSEGVRGNYGYTF	TGCAGTGAAGGGGTGAGGGGGAACTATGGCTACACCTTC
TRBV6-2/TRBV6-3	TRBD2	-	TRBJ2-1	CASSFGGASYNEQFF	TGTGCCAGCAGTTTCGGGGGGGCGTCCTACAATGAGCAGTTCTTC
TRBV7-9	-	-	TRBJ1-2	CASTDGNYGYTF	TGTGCCAGCACCGACGGAAACTATGGCTACACCTTC
TRBV28	-	-	TRBJ2-7	CASSLRNNRHEQYF	TGTGCCAGCAGTTTACGGAACAATCGTCACGAGCAGTACTTC
TRBV15	-	-	TRBJ1-5	CATSGQSQPQHF	TGTGCCACCAGCGGACAGAGTCAGCCCCAGCATTTT
TRBV28	TRBD2	-	TRBJ2-1	CASSPSGRGYNEQFF	TGTGCCAGCAGCCCGAGCGGGAGGGGGTACAATGAGCAGTTCTTC
TRBV20-1	-	-	TRBJ2-3	CSARTDTQYF	TGCAGTGCCCGCACAGATACGCAGTATTTT
TRBV7-2	TRBD2	-	TRBJ2-2	CASSLGGRGETGELFF	TGTGCCAGCAGCTTAGGGGGCCGGGGGGAAACCGGGGAGCTGTTTTTT
TRBV12-3/TRBV12-4	-	-	TRBJ2-7	CASSSDTYEQYF	TGTGCCAGCAGTTCCGACACGTACGAGCAGTACTTC
TRBV5-1	-	few	TRBJ2-7	CASSFSDSNYEQYF	TGCGCCAGCAGCTTCTCGGATTCTAACTACGAGCAGTACTTC
TRBV5-1	-	-	TRBJ1-1	CASRPSGFNTEAFF	TGCGCCAGCAGACCCTCGGGGTTCAACACTGAAGCTTTCTTT
TRBV2	-	-	TRBJ2-7	CASSERTGRGEQYF	TGTGCCAGCAGTGAACGGACAGGGAGGGGCGAGCAGTACTTC
TRBV4-3	-	few	TRBJ2-1	CASSQVGPTEQFF	TGCGCCAGCAGCCAAGTTGGACCCACGGAGCAGTTCTTC
TRBV5-6	-	-	TRBJ1-5	CASSSSGDNQPQHF	TGTGCCAGCAGCTCCTCCGGGGACAATCAGCCCCAGCATTTT
TRBV2	-	-	TRBJ2-7	CASSGLTSSYEQYF	TGTGCCAGCAGTGGACTAACCAGCTCCTACGAGCAGTACTTC
TRBV7-6	-	many	TRBJ1-5	CASSQGKGNQPQHF	TGTGCCAGCAGCCAGGGGAAGGGCAATCAGCCCCAGCATTTT
TRBV12-3/TRBV12-4	TRBD1	many	TRBJ1-2	CASSLPRTGAGYTF	TGTGCCAGCAGTCTACCAAGGACAGGGGCTGGCTACACCTTC
TRBV7-9	-	-	TRBJ2-4	CASSLGVDIQYF	TGTGCCAGCAGCTTAGGAGTTGACATTCAGTACTTC
TRBV12-3/TRBV12-4	-	-	TRBJ1-2	CASSRFRNYGYTF	TGTGCCAGCAGCCGGTTTAGGAACTATGGCTACACCTTC
TRBV5-8	-	few	TRBJ2-1	CASSFLNRPSYNEQFF	TGTGCCAGCAGCTTCTTGAACAGGCCCAGCTACAATGAGCAGTTCTTC
TRBV28	-	-	TRBJ1-2	CASSQRTNYGYTF	TGTGCCAGCAGTCAAAGGACTAACTATGGCTACACCTTC
TRBV6-1	-	-	TRBJ1-1	CASSEALFEAFF	TGTGCCAGCAGTGAAGCCCTGTTTGAAGCTTTCTTT
TRBV2	TRBD2	few	TRBJ2-3	CASSLPGLTTDTQYF	TGTGCCAGCAGCTTACCGGGACTAACCACAGATACGCAGTATTTT
TRBV12-3/TRBV12-4	TRBD2	few	TRBJ2-3	CASSLDGRRGTDTQYF	TGTGCCAGCAGTCTAGACGGGAGGCGGGGCACAGATACGCAGTATTTT
TRBV6-1	-	-	TRBJ1-1	CASSRLRIGGNTEAFF	TGTGCCAGCAGTCGTCTCCGTATAGGGGGGAACACTGAAGCTTTCTTT